This is a list of T cell receptor beta chains from one sample in a study of naive and memory T cell subsets. Via MiXCR, TCRdb re-called the UMI-ligation and nested PCR reads, giving one row per CDR3 protein. Here the sample spans approximately 89,000 distinct CDR3 sequences, 6% to 7.5% being singletons. Material: central memory CD4+ T cells from blood. These receptors all come from a human donor in good health. CDR3s include the opening cysteine and the closing phenylalanine or tryptophan. The order of the fields is clone size, J gene, D gene, V gene, CDR3 protein, CDR3 DNA. D genes are given only for firm matches. Size values are once, few and many counts, or a class for expanded clones, and some rows have none.

clone size: few
J gene: TRBJ2-5
D gene: -
V gene: TRBV5-5
CDR3 protein: CASDLQETQYF
CDR3 DNA: TGTGCCAGCGATCTCCAAGAGACCCAGTACTTC

clone size: many
J gene: TRBJ1-5
D gene: -
V gene: TRBV7-2
CDR3 protein: CASSPGTGGLQPQHF
CDR3 DNA: TGTGCCAGCAGCCCGGGGACTGGTGGGCTTCAGCCCCAGCATTTT

clone size: many
J gene: TRBJ2-7
D gene: -
V gene: TRBV10-3
CDR3 protein: CAIRGDQGYEQYF
CDR3 DNA: TGTGCCATCAGGGGGGACCAGGGCTACGAGCAGTACTTC

clone size: many
J gene: TRBJ2-7
D gene: -
V gene: TRBV28
CDR3 protein: CATRPTNYEQYF
CDR3 DNA: TGTGCCACCAGACCCACTAACTACGAGCAGTACTTC

clone size: many
J gene: TRBJ2-1
D gene: -
V gene: TRBV6-2/TRBV6-3
CDR3 protein: CASRRGSEQFF
CDR3 DNA: TGTGCCAGCAGAAGGGGTAGTGAGCAGTTCTTC

clone size: -
J gene: TRBJ1-1
D gene: -
V gene: TRBV18
CDR3 protein: CAGSPDGVGRDTEAFF
CDR3 DNA: TGTGCCGGCTCACCCGACGGGGTAGGGAGGGACACTGAAGCTTTCTTT

clone size: many
J gene: TRBJ2-7
D gene: -
V gene: TRBV25-1
CDR3 protein: CASSARDGSRYEQYF
CDR3 DNA: TGTGCCAGCAGTGCCCGGGACGGGAGTAGATACGAGCAGTACTTC

clone size: -
J gene: TRBJ2-7
D gene: -
V gene: TRBV29-1
CDR3 protein: CSVGGERVVEQYF
CDR3 DNA: TGCAGCGTTGGGGGCGAAAGGGTTGTGGAGCAGTACTTC

clone size: many
J gene: TRBJ2-7
D gene: TRBD2
V gene: TRBV20-1
CDR3 protein: CSATRLAGAQKGQYF
CDR3 DNA: TGCAGTGCTACCCGACTAGCGGGAGCACAAAAGGGGCAGTACTTC

clone size: many
J gene: TRBJ1-2
D gene: -
V gene: TRBV18
CDR3 protein: CASSPGSNYGYTF
CDR3 DNA: TGTGCCAGCTCACCAGGGTCGAACTATGGCTACACCTTC

clone size: -
J gene: TRBJ2-3
D gene: TRBD2
V gene: TRBV12-3/TRBV12-4
CDR3 protein: CASRTSGLALSDTQYF
CDR3 DNA: TGTGCCAGCAGAACCTCGGGACTAGCATTATCAGATACGCAGTATTTT

clone size: few
J gene: TRBJ2-1
D gene: TRBD2
V gene: TRBV20-1
CDR3 protein: CSAREAGVEGYNEQFF
CDR3 DNA: TGCAGTGCTAGAGAAGCGGGGGTGGAGGGGTACAATGAGCAGTTCTTC

clone size: many
J gene: TRBJ1-4
D gene: -
V gene: TRBV5-1
CDR3 protein: CASSPRRTTNEKLFF
CDR3 DNA: TGCGCCAGCAGCCCTCGACGGACAACTAATGAAAAACTGTTTTTT

clone size: many
J gene: TRBJ2-7
D gene: TRBD2
V gene: TRBV10-2
CDR3 protein: CASRTGAGGGEQYF
CDR3 DNA: TGCGCCAGCAGGACGGGCGCGGGAGGTGGAGAGCAGTACTTC

clone size: many
J gene: TRBJ2-7
D gene: TRBD2
V gene: TRBV15
CDR3 protein: CATSRPRLAGSNEQYF
CDR3 DNA: TGTGCCACCAGCAGGCCGCGACTAGCGGGTTCCAACGAGCAGTACTTC

clone size: -
J gene: TRBJ2-3
D gene: -
V gene: TRBV18
CDR3 protein: CASSATDTQYF
CDR3 DNA: TGTGCCAGCTCAGCCACAGATACGCAGTATTTT

clone size: many
J gene: TRBJ1-2
D gene: -
V gene: TRBV12-3/TRBV12-4
CDR3 protein: CASSPQQLQIANYGYTF
CDR3 DNA: TGTGCCAGCAGTCCCCAACAGCTACAAATAGCTAACTATGGCTACACCTTC

clone size: -
J gene: TRBJ2-3
D gene: -
V gene: TRBV28
CDR3 protein: CASSLRPSTDTQYF
CDR3 DNA: TGTGCCAGCAGTTTACGGCCCAGCACAGATACGCAGTATTTT

clone size: few
J gene: TRBJ1-2
D gene: TRBD1
V gene: TRBV12-3/TRBV12-4
CDR3 protein: CASSFQLTGYGYTF
CDR3 DNA: TGTGCCAGCAGTTTCCAGTTGACAGGGTATGGCTACACCTTC

clone size: -
J gene: TRBJ2-5
D gene: TRBD1
V gene: TRBV10-3
CDR3 protein: CATSDRESETQYF
CDR3 DNA: TGTGCCACCTCGGACAGGGAGTCGGAGACCCAGTACTTC

clone size: many
J gene: TRBJ1-5
D gene: -
V gene: TRBV4-3
CDR3 protein: CASSQDWGGGQPQHF
CDR3 DNA: TGCGCCAGCAGCCAAGATTGGGGGGGAGGTCAGCCCCAGCATTTT

clone size: many
J gene: TRBJ1-6
D gene: -
V gene: TRBV20-1
CDR3 protein: CSAKARGNINSPLHF
CDR3 DNA: TGCAGTGCCAAGGCAAGGGGAAACATTAATTCACCCCTCCACTTT

clone size: many
J gene: TRBJ1-2
D gene: TRBD1
V gene: TRBV12-3/TRBV12-4
CDR3 protein: CASSPGQGRLGYGYTF
CDR3 DNA: TGTGCCAGCAGCCCGGGACAGGGCCGGTTGGGCTATGGCTACACCTTC

clone size: -
J gene: TRBJ1-1
D gene: -
V gene: TRBV5-4
CDR3 protein: CASSAQGVRTEAFF
CDR3 DNA: TGTGCCAGCAGCGCGCAGGGAGTTCGAACTGAAGCTTTCTTT

clone size: few
J gene: TRBJ2-7
D gene: TRBD2
V gene: TRBV7-6
CDR3 protein: CASSSLAGNYEQYF
CDR3 DNA: TGTGCCAGCAGCTCGCTAGCGGGCAACTACGAGCAGTACTTC